This entry is about one T cell receptor beta chain. Authors' methods: With immunoSEQ giving junction-only sequences and no quality scores, filtering differed. Only in-frame clones appear in the TCRdb table, and some are missing; sequencing was by immunoSEQ multiplex PCR. V and J calls and clone size come straight from that table; D and trimming were deduced from the DNA. The profile shows roughly 500,000 clones, 79% of them singletons. This CDR3 is 15 amino acids long. This specimen comes from a study of shared clonotypes between healthy human individuals. The source is a woman aged 40 to 50 in good health. Some clones in this sample may be carry-over from other donors' samples. The chain employs TRBV21-1 and TRBJ2-7; the table's D call, TRBD2, was not checked against the DNA. TRBV21-1 is reported as a pseudogene. Sequencing was done on a sample of PBMCs. The CDR3 DNA reads as TGTGCCAGCAGCAAGGAGATAGCGGGAGCAAGTGAGCAGTACTTC. This encodes CASSKEIAGASEQYF.